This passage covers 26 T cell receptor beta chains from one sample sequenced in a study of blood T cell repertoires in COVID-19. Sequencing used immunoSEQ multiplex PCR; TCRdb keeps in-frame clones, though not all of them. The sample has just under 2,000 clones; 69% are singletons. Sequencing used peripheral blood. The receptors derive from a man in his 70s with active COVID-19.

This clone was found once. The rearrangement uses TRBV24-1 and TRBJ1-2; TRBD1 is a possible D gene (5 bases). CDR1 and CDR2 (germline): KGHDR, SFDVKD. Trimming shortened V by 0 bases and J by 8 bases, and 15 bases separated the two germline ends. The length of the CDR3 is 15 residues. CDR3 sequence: CATSDLSGDPKGYTF. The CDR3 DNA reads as TGTGCCACCAGTGATTTGAGCGGGGACCCTAAGGGCTACACCTTC.

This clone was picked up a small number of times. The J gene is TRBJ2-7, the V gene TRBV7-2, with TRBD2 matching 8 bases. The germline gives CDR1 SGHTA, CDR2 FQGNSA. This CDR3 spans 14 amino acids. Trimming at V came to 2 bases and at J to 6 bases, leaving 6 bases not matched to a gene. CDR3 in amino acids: CASSLKAGVSEQYF. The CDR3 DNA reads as TGTGCCAGCAGCTTAAAAGCGGGAGTCAGCGAGCAGTACTTC.

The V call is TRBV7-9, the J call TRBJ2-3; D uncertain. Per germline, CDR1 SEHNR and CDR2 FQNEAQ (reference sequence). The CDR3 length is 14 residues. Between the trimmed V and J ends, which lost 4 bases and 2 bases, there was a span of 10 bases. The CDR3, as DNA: TGTGCCAGCAGCTCGAGCATTACCACAGATACGCAGTATTTT. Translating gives CASSSSITTDTQYF.

The CDR3 loop reads CAWSVRLGRAGNEQFF. CDR3 bases: TGTGCCTGGAGTGTTCGTCTCGGGAGGGCCGGTAATGAGCAGTTCTTC. The chain is built from TRBV30 and TRBJ2-1, with 8 bases identical to TRBD2. The CDR3 has 16 amino acids. CDR1 is GTSNPN and CDR2 is SVGIG in the germline V gene (reference sequence). V was clipped by 0 bases and J by 7 bases; unmatched bases: 11.

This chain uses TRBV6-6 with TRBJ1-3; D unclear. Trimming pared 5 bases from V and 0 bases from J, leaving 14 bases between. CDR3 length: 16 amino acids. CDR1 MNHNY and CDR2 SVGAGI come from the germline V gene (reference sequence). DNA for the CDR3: TGTGCCAGCAGTCATCCACTCTTCCCCTCTGGAAACACCATATATTTT. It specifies CASSHPLFPSGNTIYF.

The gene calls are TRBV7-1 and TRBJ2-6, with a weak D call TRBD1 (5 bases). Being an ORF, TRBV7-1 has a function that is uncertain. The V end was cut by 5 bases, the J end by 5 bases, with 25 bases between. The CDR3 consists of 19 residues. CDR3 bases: TGTGCCAGCAGCATAATCATTCACGAGGACAAAGGTCGGGCCAACGTCCTGACTTTC. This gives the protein CASSIIIHEDKGRANVLTF.

CDR3 coding DNA: TGTGCCAGTAGGCAGGGAATGCCAGATACGCAGTATTTT. It translates to CASRQGMPDTQYF. V is TRBV19 and J is TRBJ2-3; weak D call: TRBD1 (5 bases). Germline CDR1 and CDR2: LNHDA and SQIVND (reference sequence). The CDR3 runs to 13 residues. V dropped 6 bases and J dropped 4 bases, with 11 bases sitting between them.

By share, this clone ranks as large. In DNA, the CDR3 is TGTGCCAGCACCCCGGAGGAGACAGGGGGCTCTGGCTACACCTTC. This gives the protein CASTPEETGGSGYTF. The rearrangement joins TRBV7-6 to TRBJ1-2; TRBD1 matches at 10 bases. This CDR3 spans 15 amino acids. Germline CDR1 reads SGHVS; CDR2 reads FNYEAQ. The ends lost 7 bases at V and 7 bases at J; junction bases unmatched: 12.

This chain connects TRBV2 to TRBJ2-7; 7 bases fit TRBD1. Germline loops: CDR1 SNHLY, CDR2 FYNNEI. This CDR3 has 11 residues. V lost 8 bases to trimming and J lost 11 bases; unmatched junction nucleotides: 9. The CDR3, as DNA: TGTGCCAGCTCGCTCGACAGGGTAAAGTACTTC. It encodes CASSLDRVKYF.

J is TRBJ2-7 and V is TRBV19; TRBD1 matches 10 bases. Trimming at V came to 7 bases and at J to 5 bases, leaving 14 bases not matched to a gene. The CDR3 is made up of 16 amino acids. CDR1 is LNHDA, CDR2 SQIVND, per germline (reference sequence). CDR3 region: CASTRGGTGATNEQYF. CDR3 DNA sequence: TGTGCCAGTACCAGGGGGGGGACAGGGGCCACCAACGAGCAGTACTTC.

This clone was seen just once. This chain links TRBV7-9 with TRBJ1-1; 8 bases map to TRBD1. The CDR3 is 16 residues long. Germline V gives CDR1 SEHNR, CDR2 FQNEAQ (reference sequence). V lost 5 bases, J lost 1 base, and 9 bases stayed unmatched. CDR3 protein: CASSPSYGTGNTEAFF. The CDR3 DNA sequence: TGTGCCAGCAGCCCATCTTACGGGACAGGGAACACTGAAGCTTTCTTT.

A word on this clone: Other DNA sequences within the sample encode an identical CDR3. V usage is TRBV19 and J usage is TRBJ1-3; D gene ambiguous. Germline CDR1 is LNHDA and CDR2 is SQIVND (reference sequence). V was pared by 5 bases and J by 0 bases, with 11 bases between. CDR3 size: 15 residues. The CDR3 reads CASSSRTGSGNTIYF. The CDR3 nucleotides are TGTGCCAGTAGTTCCCGAACGGGCTCTGGAAACACCATATATTTT.

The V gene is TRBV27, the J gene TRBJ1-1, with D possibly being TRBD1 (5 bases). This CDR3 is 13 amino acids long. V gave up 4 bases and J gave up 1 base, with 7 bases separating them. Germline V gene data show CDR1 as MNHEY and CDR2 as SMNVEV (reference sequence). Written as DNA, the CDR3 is TGTGCCAGCAGTTACAGGCCGAACACTGAAGCTTTCTTT. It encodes CASSYRPNTEAFF.

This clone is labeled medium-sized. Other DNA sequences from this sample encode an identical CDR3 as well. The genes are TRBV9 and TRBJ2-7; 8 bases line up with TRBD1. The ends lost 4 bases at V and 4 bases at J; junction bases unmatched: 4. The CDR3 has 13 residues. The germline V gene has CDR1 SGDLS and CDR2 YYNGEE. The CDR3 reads CASSPQGAYEQYF. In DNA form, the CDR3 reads TGTGCCAGCAGCCCCCAGGGGGCGTACGAGCAGTACTTC.

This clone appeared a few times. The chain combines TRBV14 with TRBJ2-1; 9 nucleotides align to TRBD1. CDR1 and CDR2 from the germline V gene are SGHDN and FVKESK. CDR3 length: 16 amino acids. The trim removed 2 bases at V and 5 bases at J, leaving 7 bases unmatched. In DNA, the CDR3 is TGTGCCAGCAGCCAACTGACAGGGGGGCGAGACAATGAGCAGTTCTTC. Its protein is CASSQLTGGRDNEQFF. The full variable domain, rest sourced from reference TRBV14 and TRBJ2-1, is EAGVTQFPSHSVIEKGQTVTLRCDPISGHDNLYWYRRVMGKEIKFLLHFVKESKQDESGMPNNRFLAERTGGTYSTLKVQPAELEDSGVYFCASSQLTGGRDNEQFFGPGTRLTVL.

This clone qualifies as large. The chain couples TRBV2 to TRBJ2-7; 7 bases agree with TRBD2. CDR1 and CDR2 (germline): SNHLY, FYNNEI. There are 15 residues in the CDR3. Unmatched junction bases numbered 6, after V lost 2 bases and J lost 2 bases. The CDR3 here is CASSESGGITYEQYF. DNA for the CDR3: TGTGCCAGCAGTGAATCGGGGGGTATAACCTACGAGCAGTACTTC.

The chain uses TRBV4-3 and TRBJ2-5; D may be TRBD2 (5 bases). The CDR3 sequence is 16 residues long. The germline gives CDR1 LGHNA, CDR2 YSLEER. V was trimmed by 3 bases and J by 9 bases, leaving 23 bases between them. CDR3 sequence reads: CASSQDPGPVNGAQYF. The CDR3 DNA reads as TGCGCCAGCAGCCAGGACCCGGGCCCCGTAAACGGGGCCCAGTACTTC.

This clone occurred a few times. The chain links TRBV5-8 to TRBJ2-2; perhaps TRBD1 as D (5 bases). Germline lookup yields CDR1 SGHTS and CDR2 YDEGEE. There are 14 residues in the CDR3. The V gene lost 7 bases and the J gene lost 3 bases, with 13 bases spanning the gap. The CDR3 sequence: CASGQVDHTGELFF. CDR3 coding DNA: TGTGCCAGCGGACAAGTGGATCACACCGGGGAGCTGTTTTTT.

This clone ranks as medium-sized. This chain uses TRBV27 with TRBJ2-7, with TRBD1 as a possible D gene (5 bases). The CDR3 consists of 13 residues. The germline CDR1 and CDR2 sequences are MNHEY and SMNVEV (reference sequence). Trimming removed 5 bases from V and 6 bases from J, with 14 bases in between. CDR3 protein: CASSPTAQGEQYF. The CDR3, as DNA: TGTGCCAGCAGTCCTACGGCGCAGGGCGAGCAGTACTTC.

The CDR3 loop reads CATSRDPSHNEQFF. The CDR3 DNA reads TGTGCCACCAGCAGAGATCCGTCTCACAATGAGCAGTTCTTC. The chain couples TRBV15 to TRBJ2-1; D remains ambiguous. Germline assignment: CDR1 LNHNV and CDR2 YYDKDF (reference sequence). The V gene lost 0 bases and the J gene lost 5 bases, with 8 bases spanning the gap. This CDR3 region has 14 residues.

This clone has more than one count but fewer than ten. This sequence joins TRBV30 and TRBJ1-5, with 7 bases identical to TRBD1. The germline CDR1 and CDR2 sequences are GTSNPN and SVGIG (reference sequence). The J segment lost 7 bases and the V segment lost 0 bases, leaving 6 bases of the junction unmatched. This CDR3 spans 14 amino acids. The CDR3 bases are TGTGCCTGGAGTGTAAGGGGGCTAGGACAGCCCCAGCATTTT. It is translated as CAWSVRGLGQPQHF. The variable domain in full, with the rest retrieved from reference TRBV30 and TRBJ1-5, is SQTIHQWPATLVQPVGSPLSLECTVEGTSNPNLYWYRQAAGRGLQLLFYSVGIGQISSEVPQNLSASRPQDRQFILSSKKLLLSDSGFYLCAWSVRGLGQPQHFGDGTRLSIL.

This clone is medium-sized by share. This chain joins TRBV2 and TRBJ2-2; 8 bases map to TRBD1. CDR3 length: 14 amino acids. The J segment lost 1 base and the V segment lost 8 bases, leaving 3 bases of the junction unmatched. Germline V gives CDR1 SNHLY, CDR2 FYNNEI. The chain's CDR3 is CASDRGGNTGELFF. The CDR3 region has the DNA TGTGCCAGCGACAGGGGCGGGAACACCGGGGAGCTGTTTTTT.

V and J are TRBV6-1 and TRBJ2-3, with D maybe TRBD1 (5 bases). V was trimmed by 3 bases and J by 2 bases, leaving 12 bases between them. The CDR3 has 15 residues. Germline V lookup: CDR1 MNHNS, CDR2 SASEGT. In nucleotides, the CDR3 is TGTGCCAGCAGTGACAGGGTCGGTTTCACAGATACGCAGTATTTT. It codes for CASSDRVGFTDTQYF.

Written as DNA, the CDR3 is TGTGCCAGCAGCCGAGGGACCTACAATGAGCAGTTCTTC. Amino acids: CASSRGTYNEQFF. The chain employs TRBV3-1 (or the pseudogene TRBV3-2) and TRBJ2-1, with a weak D call TRBD2 (5 bases). Germline values: CDR1 LGHDT, CDR2 YNNKEL (reference sequence). This CDR3 comprises 13 residues. Trimming removed 4 bases from V and 2 bases from J, with 6 bases in between.

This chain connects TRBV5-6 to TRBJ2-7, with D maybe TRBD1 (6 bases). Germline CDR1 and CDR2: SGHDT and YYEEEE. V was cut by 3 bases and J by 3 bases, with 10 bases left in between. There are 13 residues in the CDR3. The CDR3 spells CASSSMTGYEQYF. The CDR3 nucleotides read TGTGCCAGCAGCTCGATGACAGGCTACGAGCAGTACTTC.

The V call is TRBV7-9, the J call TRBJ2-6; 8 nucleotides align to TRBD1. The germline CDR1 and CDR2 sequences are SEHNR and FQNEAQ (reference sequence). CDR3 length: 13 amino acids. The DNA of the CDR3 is TGTGCAGGGGGGACAGGAGGGGCCAACGTCCTGACTTTC. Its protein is CAGGTGGANVLTF.